These 13 T cell receptor beta chains were all obtained from the same sample, sequenced in a study of blood T cell repertoires in COVID-19. The data were produced by immunoSEQ multiplex PCR, yet TCRdb's version contains in-frame clones alone and is incomplete. This sample has some 250,000 clones; 80% to 90% occur once, and the top ten carry 8.8%. Sequencing input: PBMCs or T cells enriched from blood (not recorded which). Receptors originate from a man between 40 and 49 years old who had recovered from COVID-19.

The CDR3 sequence is CAISESGGFGYGYTF. The CDR3 coding sequence is TGTGCCATCAGTGAGTCTGGAGGATTTGGCTATGGCTACACCTTC. V and J are TRBV10-3 and TRBJ1-2; no reliable D call. The CDR3 length is 15 residues. Looked up from germline, CDR1 is ENHRY and CDR2 is SYGVKD. Between the trimmed V and J ends, which lost 0 bases and 4 bases, there was a span of 12 bases.

The chain employs TRBV15 and TRBJ2-3; perhaps TRBD2 as D (5 bases). Trimming cost V 0 bases and J 7 bases, with 14 bases left between them. Germline lookup yields CDR1 LNHNV and CDR2 YYDKDF (reference sequence). The CDR3 totals 15 residues. In DNA form, the CDR3 reads TGTGCCACCAGCAGAGATCCGGGAAACCGGTATACGCAGTATTTT. Its translation is CATSRDPGNRYTQYF.

V gene TRBV11-2 combines with J gene TRBJ1-2, with D possibly matching TRBD1 (5 bases). The CDR3 is 15 amino acids. Germline CDR1 and CDR2: SGHAT and FQNNGV. V was clipped by 8 bases and J by 7 bases, with 23 bases between them. CDR3 protein: CASSSGVLQGGGYTF. The CDR3 DNA sequence: TGTGCCAGCTCAAGTGGAGTACTTCAGGGTGGTGGCTACACCTTC.

V is TRBV27 and J is TRBJ1-5, with D uncertain. V lost 5 bases and J lost 2, with 22 bases in between. The germline V gene has CDR1 MNHEY and CDR2 SMNVEV (reference sequence). This CDR3 has 18 amino acids. CDR3 DNA: TGTGCCAGCAGTAGCCTATCTTTTTCGCGGTCTGGCAATCAGCCCCAGCATTTT. Protein product: CASSSLSFSRSGNQPQHF.

Turning to this clone: At one end, the junction sequence differs from germline, possibly due to a read error. The chain links TRBV24-1 to TRBJ1-2; D is perhaps TRBD1 (6 bases). Germline loops: CDR1 KGHDR, CDR2 SFDVKD. CDR3 length: 15 amino acids. CDR3 loop: CATSVLGQGQIGYTF. The CDR3 nucleotides read TGTGCCACCAGTGTTTTGGGGCAGGGGCAAATTGGCTACACCTTC.

CDR3 in amino acids: CASSPGLAGGTYEQYF. The CDR3 bases are TGTGCCAGCAGCCCAGGACTAGCGGGAGGGACCTACGAGCAGTACTTC. The V call is TRBV6-6, the J call TRBJ2-7, with 15 bases identical to TRBD2. CDR1 MNHNY and CDR2 SVGAGI come from the germline V gene (reference sequence). Losses at the gene ends were 6 bases for V and 2 bases for J; bases not matched to a gene: 5. The CDR3 has 16 amino acids.

The chain has TRBV11-2 and TRBJ2-7, with 8 bases identical to TRBD1. This CDR3 has 14 amino acids. The trim removed 2 bases at V and 4 bases at J, leaving 4 bases unmatched. The V gene's germline CDR1 is SGHAT and CDR2 FQNNGV. The chain's CDR3 is CASSLSQGAYEQYF. The CDR3 coding sequence is TGTGCCAGCAGCTTAAGTCAGGGGGCGTACGAGCAGTACTTC. Filled out from reference TRBV11-2 and TRBJ2-7, the complete variable domain reads EAGVAQSPRYKIIEKRQSVAFWCNPISGHATLYWYQQILGQGPKLLIQFQNNGVVDDSQLPKDRFSAERLKGVDSTLKIQPAKLEDSAVYLCASSLSQGAYEQYFGPGTRLTVT.

This rearrangement joins TRBV10-1 to TRBJ2-5, with 9 positions matching TRBD1. Germline CDR1 is WNHNN and CDR2 is SYGVQD (reference sequence). Trimming removed 2 bases from V and 1 base from J; junction bases left unmatched: 8. The CDR3 runs 17 residues. The CDR3 nucleotides are TGCGCCAGCAGTGAGCGAAGGGGACAGGGCCTCCAAGAGACCCAGTACTTC. Translating it yields CASSERRGQGLQETQYF.

CDR3 sequence reads: CASSPRTLSNQPQHF. DNA of the CDR3: TGTGCCAGCAGTCCGCGGACACTTAGCAATCAGCCCCAGCATTTT. The rearrangement joins TRBV27 to TRBJ1-5; D possibly corresponds to TRBD1 (5 bases). This CDR3 has 15 residues. The ends were cut back, 5 bases at V and 0 bases at J, with 11 bases in the middle. Germline CDR1 reads MNHEY; CDR2 reads SMNVEV (reference sequence).

This chain uses TRBV5-6 with TRBJ1-2; a possible D gene is TRBD1 (5 bases). CDR3 length equals 13 residues. Per the germline V gene, CDR1 is SGHDT and CDR2 is YYEEEE. V was shortened by 3 bases and J by 3 bases, with 9 bases between the two germline ends. In DNA, the CDR3 is TGTGCCAGCAGCTCCCAGGGCCACTATGGCTACACCTTC. Protein product: CASSSQGHYGYTF.

The chain uses TRBV6-1 and TRBJ1-2; 8 nucleotides agree with TRBD1. The germline V gene encodes CDR1 MNHNS and CDR2 SASEGT. J lost 6 bases, V lost 2 bases, and 5 bases had no gene match. The CDR3 length is 14 residues. CDR3 DNA: TGTGCCAGCAGTGAATTCCCAGGGGGCCATGGCTACACCTTC. This translates into CASSEFPGGHGYTF.

V gene TRBV27 combines with J gene TRBJ1-1, with a tentative D call TRBD1 (6 bases). Looked up from germline, CDR1 is MNHEY and CDR2 is SMNVEV (reference sequence). The germline V and J ends were trimmed by 5 bases and 1 base, with 14 bases remaining between them. CDR3 length: 15 amino acids. The DNA of the CDR3 is TGTGCCAGCAGTCCCGCAGGGGTTTCGAACACTGAAGCTTTCTTT. It encodes CASSPAGVSNTEAFF.

The chain employs TRBV19 and TRBJ2-1, with 9 bases matching TRBD1. Germline V gives CDR1 LNHDA, CDR2 SQIVND (reference sequence). V lost 7 bases to trimming and J lost 5 bases; unmatched junction nucleotides: 9. The CDR3 sequence is 15 residues long. CDR3 region: CASTPRGQGNNEQFF. CDR3 sequence (DNA): TGTGCCAGTACCCCCCGAGGACAGGGGAACAATGAGCAGTTCTTC.